A selection of T cell receptor beta chains follows, all from one sample in a study of T cell responses to AZD1222 COVID-19 vaccine. Measured with immunoSEQ multiplex PCR; TCRdb has only the in-frame clones, and not every one. The sample contains roughly 150,000 clones, 70% to 90% of which appear only once. This specimen was peripheral blood, taken 28 days after the second AZD1222 dose. These receptors were taken from an adult who received the AZD1222 COVID-19 vaccine. CDR3s include the opening cysteine and the closing phenylalanine or tryptophan. The D gene is left open where the match is weak. The size entry is marked missing in some rows and otherwise reads once, few, many or a size class.

TGTGCCAGCAGCCCCTCCCCGGACAGGGTCTACGAGCAGTACTTC	CASSPSPDRVYEQYF	TRBV7-2	-	TRBD1	15	TRBJ2-7
TGTGCCATCAGTGTACTGGACTGGACTAGCACAGATACGCAGTATTTT	CAISVLDWTSTDTQYF	TRBV10-3	-	-	16	TRBJ2-3
TGTGCCATCAGTGCCTTGCAGGGAGATGGCTACACCTTC	CAISALQGDGYTF	TRBV10-3	-	-	13	TRBJ1-2
TGTGCCAGCAGCCAAGTTTCAGGTAGCAATCAGCCCCAGCATTTT	CASSQVSGSNQPQHF	TRBV4-2	-	-	15	TRBJ1-5
TGTGCCAGCAGTGGGACAGGGAGCACAGATACGCAGTATTTT	CASSGTGSTDTQYF	TRBV6-4	-	TRBD1	14	TRBJ2-3
TGTGCCAGCAGTTCCACCCCAGGGATAGCGAATCAGCCCCAGCATTTT	CASSSTPGIANQPQHF	TRBV28	-	-	16	TRBJ1-5
TGCGCCAGCAGTCGGGACAGCCAAAATGAAAAACTGTTTTTT	CASSRDSQNEKLFF	TRBV4-1	-	TRBD1	14	TRBJ1-4
TGTGCCAGCAGACGACAGGGGGTTAATGAAAAACTGTTTTTT	CASRRQGVNEKLFF	TRBV6-5	-	TRBD1	14	TRBJ1-4
TGCAGCGTTGAGACAGGGGATAACTATGGCTACACCTTC	CSVETGDNYGYTF	TRBV29-1	-	TRBD1	13	TRBJ1-2
TGTGCCAGCAGCTCTCCGGGCCGAAACACCATATATTTT	CASSSPGRNTIYF	TRBV7-2	-	-	13	TRBJ1-3
TGTGCCAGTAGTATTTTAGCGGGGCCCTCCTACAATGAGCAGTTCTTC	CASSILAGPSYNEQFF	TRBV19	-	TRBD2	16	TRBJ2-1
TGTGCCAGCAGTTACTCAGGGGGCAGGGACACCATATATTTT	CASSYSGGRDTIYF	TRBV6-5	-	TRBD1	14	TRBJ1-3
TGTGCCACCAGCAGAAGAGGGTTTTACGAGCAGTACTTC	CATSRRGFYEQYF	TRBV15	-	-	13	TRBJ2-7
TGCGCCAGCAGCGCGAGACTAGCGGGGGAGAAGACCCAGTACTTC	CASSARLAGEKTQYF	TRBV5-1	-	TRBD2	15	TRBJ2-5
TGTGCCAGCAGCCCCGGGGGCGGAGGCTACACCTTC	CASSPGGGGYTF	TRBV12-3/TRBV12-4	-	-	12	TRBJ1-2
TGTGCCAGTCGTGAGTGGGGGGGATACAATGAGCAGTTCTTC	CASREWGGYNEQFF	TRBV6-5	few	TRBD2	14	TRBJ2-1
TGCGCCAGCAGCTTGGAGGGTGGGGGACAGCCCCAGCATTTT	CASSLEGGGQPQHF	TRBV5-1	-	-	14	TRBJ1-5
TGTGCCAGCAAAGAGGTTCTTAATCAGCCCCAGCATTTT	CASKEVLNQPQHF	TRBV2	-	-	13	TRBJ1-5
TGTGCCAGCAGCTTCCGGGGGGGGGCCGGAAACACCGGGGAGCTGTTTTTT	CASSFRGGAGNTGELFF	TRBV7-8	-	TRBD2	17	TRBJ2-2
TGTGCCAGCAGCTTAGTATCAGGGGGCAACTATGGCTACACCTTC	CASSLVSGGNYGYTF	TRBV7-9	-	TRBD1	15	TRBJ1-2
TGTGCCAGCAGCTTGGGCTGGAGCTATGGCTACACCTTC	CASSLGWSYGYTF	TRBV7-2	once	-	13	TRBJ1-2
TGTGCCAGCAGGTTGACAGGGGGGAACACTGAAGCTTTCTTT	CASRLTGGNTEAFF	TRBV25-1	-	TRBD1	14	TRBJ1-1
TGCAGCGTGGACAGGGGCGGGGGCCAAGAGACCCAGTACTTC	CSVDRGGGQETQYF	TRBV29-1	-	TRBD1	14	TRBJ2-5
TGTGCCAGCAGTTCCCAAAGTAACACTGAAGCTTTCTTT	CASSSQSNTEAFF	TRBV6-2/TRBV6-3	-	-	13	TRBJ1-1
TGTGCCAGCAGCACAACCCCCCAGGGTTACGAGCAGTACTTC	CASSTTPQGYEQYF	TRBV7-6	-	-	14	TRBJ2-7
TGTGCCAGCAGTCCCCAGGGCCATACCCAGGCAACTAATGAAAAACTGTTTTTT	CASSPQGHTQATNEKLFF	TRBV27	few	-	18	TRBJ1-4
TGTGCCAGCAGTGAAGGCCGTCGGTCTGAAGCTTTCTTT	CASSEGRRSEAFF	TRBV6-1	-	-	13	TRBJ1-1
TGTGCCAGCAGTTTATCGGGAGGGGTGCTCTACGAGCAGTACTTC	CASSLSGGVLYEQYF	TRBV27	-	TRBD2	15	TRBJ2-7
TGTGCCAGCGGGGGGGCAGGGGGCGTAGAGACCCAGTACTTC	CASGGAGGVETQYF	TRBV27	-	-	14	TRBJ2-5
TGTGCCAGCAGCGGTAGCACCGGGACAGGGGCTTCACCCCTCCACTTT	CASSGSTGTGASPLHF	TRBV9	-	TRBD1	16	TRBJ1-6
TGTGCCAGCAGCTTACGTATGGACAGGGCGAACACTGAAGCTTTCTTT	CASSLRMDRANTEAFF	TRBV11-2	-	TRBD1	16	TRBJ1-1
TGTGCCAGCAGTTTAGAGTCGGCCACAGATACGCAGTATTTT	CASSLESATDTQYF	TRBV27	-	-	14	TRBJ2-3
TGTGCCAGCCAGGGTTGGTGGGGCACTGAAGCTTTCTTT	CASQGWWGTEAFF	TRBV7-9	-	-	13	TRBJ1-1
TGTGCTAGTGGTTCTCCGGGCCTAGGAGCTGAAGCTTTCTTT	CASGSPGLGAEAFF	TRBV12-5	few	-	14	TRBJ1-1
TGTGCCAGCAGCTTAGTCCGGCTGAATTCACCCCTCCACTTT	CASSLVRLNSPLHF	TRBV7-2	-	-	14	TRBJ1-6
TGTGCCAGCAGCTTGGCTTCGGGTACGCAGTATTTT	CASSLASGTQYF	TRBV7-9	-	-	12	TRBJ2-3
TGTGCCAGTAATGGGGAAGGACGAGCCGAGCAGTACTTC	CASNGEGRAEQYF	TRBV19	-	-	13	TRBJ2-7
TGTGCCAGCAGCACCGGAGGTTCCGAGCAGTACTTC	CASSTGGSEQYF	TRBV9	-	-	12	TRBJ2-7
TGTGCCTGGGACAGCCTGGGGCAGCCCCAGCATTTT	CAWDSLGQPQHF	TRBV30	-	-	12	TRBJ1-5
TGTGCCAGCAGCCAGACAGGGAACACTGAAGCTTTCTTT	CASSQTGNTEAFF	TRBV5-6	-	-	13	TRBJ1-1
TGTGCCAGTAGTATAGAAGGTGGGGGCAACACCTTC	CASSIEGGGNTF	TRBV19	few	-	12	TRBJ1-2
TGTGCCTGGAGTGTCGGATGGGGGATCGGGGAGACCCAGTACTTC	CAWSVGWGIGETQYF	TRBV30	-	-	15	TRBJ2-5
TGCGCCAGCAGTGAGTCGAGACCCGTGAGACAGGGCTCTAAAGCCCAGCATTTT	CASSESRPVRQGSKAQHF	TRBV10-2	once	TRBD1	18	TRBJ1-5
TGCGCCAGCAGTGGGACCCCGGGACAGGTTTACTCTGGGGCCAACGTCCTGACTTTC	CASSGTPGQVYSGANVLTF	TRBV10-1	-	TRBD1	19	TRBJ2-6
TGTGCCAGCAGCTTACGACAGGGGGATGGCTACACCTTC	CASSLRQGDGYTF	TRBV7-9	-	TRBD1	13	TRBJ1-2
TGCGCCAGCAGTCCGGGTGGAGGCGACAATGAGCAGTTCTTC	CASSPGGGDNEQFF	TRBV5-1	-	-	14	TRBJ2-1
TGTGCCAGCAGATCCGGGACAGGGGGCATTTACGAGCAGTACTTC	CASRSGTGGIYEQYF	TRBV6-5	-	TRBD1	15	TRBJ2-7
TGTGCCAGTAGTATAGAAGTAGCGGGGTATAATGAGCAGTTCTTC	CASSIEVAGYNEQFF	TRBV19	-	TRBD2	15	TRBJ2-1
TGTGCCAGTAGTATACCAAATAACTATGGCTACACCTTC	CASSIPNNYGYTF	TRBV19	few	-	13	TRBJ1-2
TGTGCCATCAGTGGAGTACAGGAGCGGGGTGGCTACACCTTC	CAISGVQERGGYTF	TRBV10-3	-	-	14	TRBJ1-2
TGTGCCAGTAACCCGGACAGGGGGCGCAACGAGCAGTACTTC	CASNPDRGRNEQYF	TRBV19	-	TRBD1	14	TRBJ2-7
TGTGCCAGCAGCCCGGCGGGGCTAGCGGGAAACATTCAGTACTTC	CASSPAGLAGNIQYF	TRBV7-9	-	TRBD2	15	TRBJ2-4
TGTGCCAGCAGCGTTGCGGGGGGAAATTCACCCCTCCACTTT	CASSVAGGNSPLHF	TRBV9	-	-	14	TRBJ1-6
TGTGCCAGCAGCCATGGGGGGGTCTATAGCAATCAGCCCCAGCATTTT	CASSHGGVYSNQPQHF	TRBV3-1/TRBV3-2	-	-	16	TRBJ1-5